The 3 T cell receptor beta chains below were found in one sample sequenced in a study of T cells expressing NK-cell markers. TCRdb reprocessed the 5' RACE reads and keeps a single row for each CDR3 protein, giving no DNA. The sample is made up of 150,000 to 180,000 distinct CDR3 sequences, and the top ten hold roughly 35% of it. Specimen: blood T cells: a sorted CD56 or NKG2C T cell subset, CD4+ or CD8+ T cells, or bulk PBMC T cells (not recorded which). These receptors were obtained from a woman aged 50 to 65 in good health.

The chain combines TRBV27 with TRBJ2-1; TCRdb indicates TRBD1, and absent DNA this call remains unverified. Germline V gene sequence: CDR1 MNHEY, CDR2 SMNVEV (reference sequence). The CDR3 has 13 amino acids. CDR3 in amino acids: CASRWGESDEQFF.

The chain is built from TRBV12-3 or TRBV12-4 and TRBJ1-1. This CDR3 spans 16 amino acids. CDR3 region: CASSLHGQLAGTEAFF.

The genes are TRBV11-3 and TRBJ1-1; the D call from TCRdb, TRBD1, cannot be confirmed without DNA. This CDR3 has 13 amino acids. Germline values: CDR1 SGHNT, CDR2 YENEEA. The CDR3 loop reads CASRDRANTEAFF.